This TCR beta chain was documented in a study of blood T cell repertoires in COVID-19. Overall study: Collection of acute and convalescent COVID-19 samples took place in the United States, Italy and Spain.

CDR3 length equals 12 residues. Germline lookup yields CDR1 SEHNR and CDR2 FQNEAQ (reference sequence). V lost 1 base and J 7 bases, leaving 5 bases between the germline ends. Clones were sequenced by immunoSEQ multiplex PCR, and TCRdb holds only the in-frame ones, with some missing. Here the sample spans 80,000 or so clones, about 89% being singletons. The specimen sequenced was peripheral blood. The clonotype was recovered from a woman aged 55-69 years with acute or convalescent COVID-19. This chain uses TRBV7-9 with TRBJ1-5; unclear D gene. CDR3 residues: CASSLESQPQHF. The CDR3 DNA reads TGTGCCAGCAGCTTAGAATCGCAGCCCCAGCATTTT.